The 12 T cell receptor beta chains below come from one sample, sequenced in a study of blood T cell repertoires in COVID-19. Sequencing used immunoSEQ multiplex PCR; TCRdb keeps in-frame clones, though not all of them. The sample yields about 70,000 clones, roughly nine tenths seen once. Sequencing was done on a sample of peripheral blood. Source of these receptors: a man aged 50-59 years with active COVID-19.

There are a few counts of this clone. This chain links TRBV29-1 with TRBJ2-7; maybe TRBD2 (5 bases). Trimming left V 5 bases short and J 2 bases short, with 16 bases between. Germline assignment: CDR1 SQVTM and CDR2 ANQGSEA. This CDR3 comprises 14 residues. CDR3 residues: CSVCGHGPPYEQYF. Written as DNA, the CDR3 is TGCAGCGTTTGCGGGCACGGGCCCCCCTACGAGCAGTACTTC.

The gene calls are TRBV11-2 and TRBJ1-4, with TRBD1 as a possible D gene (6 bases). V lost 4 bases to trimming and J lost 5 bases, with 14 bases between them. This CDR3 region has 15 residues. Germline CDR1 and CDR2: SGHAT and FQNNGV. CDR3 DNA sequence: TGTGCCAGCAGCTACAGGGCGTATATAAATGAAAAACTGTTTTTT. Protein sequence: CASSYRAYINEKLFF.

This clone was observed a handful of times. The chain links TRBV5-1 to TRBJ2-2; maybe TRBD1 (6 bases). Germline V CDR1 and CDR2: SGHRS, YFSETQ. With 5 bases removed from V and 4 bases from J, the gap between germline ends came to 15 bases. The CDR3 sequence is 15 residues long. For the CDR3, the DNA is TGCGCCAGCAGTTTCGATGGACAGACCACCGGGGAGCTGTTTTTT. This translates into CASSFDGQTTGELFF.

The chain couples TRBV4-2 to TRBJ2-3; TRBD1 aligns across 9 bases. CDR1 is LGHNA, CDR2 YNFKEQ, per germline. The CDR3 runs to 15 residues. V lost 2 bases to trimming and J lost 1 base; unmatched junction nucleotides: 1. This CDR3 is CASSQRTGGTDTQYF. Here the CDR3 DNA reads TGTGCCAGCAGCCAAAGGACAGGGGGCACAGATACGCAGTATTTT.

V usage is TRBV6-5 and J usage is TRBJ2-7; 9 bases fit TRBD2. This CDR3 is built from 15 residues. Germline V CDR1 and CDR2: MNHEY, SVGAGI. V trimming: 7 bases; J trimming: 1 base; junction bases outside the gene matches: 8. The CDR3 nucleotides read TGTGCCAGCAATAGGGAGCGGGGGGCTTCCTACGAGCAGTACTTC. Protein sequence: CASNRERGASYEQYF.

The chain is built from TRBV5-1 and TRBJ1-2; 8 bases are shared with TRBD1. CDR3 length: 15 residues. The V gene's germline CDR1 is SGHRS and CDR2 YFSETQ. The V segment lost 3 bases and the J segment 7 bases; nucleotides outside the gene matches: 11. CDR3 sequence (DNA): TGCGCCAGCAGCTCCACGATCCAGGGGGCTGGTGGCTACACCTTC. It translates to CASSSTIQGAGGYTF.

V usage is TRBV14 and J usage is TRBJ1-2; TRBD1 might be the D (5 bases). V was pared by 3 bases and J by 3 bases, with 8 bases between. Per the germline V gene, CDR1 is SGHDN and CDR2 is FVKESK. CDR3 length: 13 residues. The chain's CDR3 is CASSQGGDYGYTF. CDR3 coding DNA: TGTGCCAGCAGCCAGGGAGGGGACTATGGCTACACCTTC.

This clone occurred a few times. J is TRBJ2-7 and V is TRBV18, with 10 bases fitting TRBD1. Trimming cost V 4 bases and J 9 bases; bases outside gene matches: 12. The CDR3 length is 15 residues. CDR1 is KGHSH, CDR2 LQKENI, per germline. DNA for the CDR3: TGTGCCAGCTCACGGAGGACAGGGGGTGGTAGGGGGCAGTACTTC. Translation: CASSRRTGGGRGQYF.

In its sample, this clone was seen a few times. This sequence joins TRBV6-1 and TRBJ2-7, with D perhaps TRBD1 (5 bases). Per germline, CDR1 MNHNS and CDR2 SASEGT. This CDR3 has 13 amino acids. V shed 2 bases and J shed 3 bases, with 8 bases lying between them. CDR3 bases: TGTGCCAGCAGTGAACCCCAGGGCTACGAGCAGTACTTC. Translating it yields CASSEPQGYEQYF.

This clone was counted between two and nine times. The genes are TRBV20-1 and TRBJ1-6; D remains ambiguous. Trimming cost V 3 bases and J 8 bases, with 11 bases left between them. Looked up from germline, CDR1 is DFQATT and CDR2 is SNEGSKA (reference sequence). The length of the CDR3 is 13 residues. The CDR3 region is CSASAEVDSPLHF. In nucleotides, the CDR3 is TGCAGTGCTAGTGCGGAGGTGGATTCACCCCTCCACTTT.

The V and J genes are TRBV9 and TRBJ2-7, with 8 bases identical to TRBD2. J was trimmed by 2 bases and V by 6 bases; bases with no gene match: 10. Per the germline V gene, CDR1 is SGDLS and CDR2 is YYNGEE. The CDR3 runs 15 residues. The CDR3 sequence: CASNVAGTPAYEQYF. As DNA, the CDR3 is TGTGCCAGCAATGTAGCGGGGACGCCCGCCTACGAGCAGTACTTC.

V and J are TRBV5-6 and TRBJ2-7; 10 bases line up with TRBD2. The ends lost 2 bases at V and 6 bases at J; junction bases unmatched: 8. Germline assignment: CDR1 SGHDT and CDR2 YYEEEE. This CDR3 has 15 residues. Written as DNA, the CDR3 is TGTGCCAGCAGCTTTGTCGGGACTAGCGTGCTCGAGCAGTACTTC. This gives the protein CASSFVGTSVLEQYF.